This TCR beta chain is drawn from a study of liver allograft versus peripheral blood T cells. At the level of the study: Peripheral blood of the recipients supplied T cell receptor repertoires that were compared with those in transplanted livers.

In TCRdb, the reads were re-called with MiXCR into one record per CDR3 protein. This sample has about 8,000 distinct CDR3 sequences, with under 20% found just once. V dropped 0 bases and J dropped 7 bases, with 13 bases sitting between them. In germline, CDR1 is SGHRS, CDR2 YFSETQ. The CDR3 extends over 14 amino acids. This clonotype was picked up a small number of times. This TCR derives from a human patient who had a liver transplant. The graft donor may have contributed some T cells. The chain has TRBV5-1 and TRBJ1-2; D is undetermined. CDR3 amino acids: CASSLDIVKTGYTF. DNA of the CDR3: TGCGCCAGCAGCTTGGATATAGTAAAGACTGGCTACACCTTC.